Each of the 14 T cell receptor beta chains below was sequenced from the same sample in a study of blood T cell repertoires in COVID-19. The data were produced by immunoSEQ multiplex PCR, yet TCRdb's version contains in-frame clones alone and is incomplete. There are just over 300,000 clones in the sample; roughly 89% occur only once, and over 1.5% lies in the top ten. Sample: peripheral blood. The source is a woman in her twenties or thirties with COVID-19, enrolled during active disease.

The chain employs TRBV11-3 and TRBJ2-1, with 8 bases fitting TRBD1. This CDR3 comprises 15 residues. V shed 5 bases and J 6 bases; nucleotides not matched to a gene: 9. Germline assignment: CDR1 SGHNT and CDR2 YENEEA. In nucleotides, the CDR3 is TGTGCCAGCAGCGCGAGGACAGGGAAAGGCAATGAGCAGTTCTTC. This gives the protein CASSARTGKGNEQFF.

This chain joins TRBV28 and TRBJ1-5; possibly TRBD1 for D (6 bases). CDR1 MDHEN and CDR2 SYDVKM come from the germline V gene. CDR3 length: 15 amino acids. V shed 4 bases and J shed 6 bases, with 16 bases lying between them. Here the CDR3 reads CASSSPEGVGQPQHF. The CDR3 DNA reads TGTGCCAGCAGTTCCCCCGAGGGGGTCGGTCAGCCCCAGCATTTT.

The rearrangement joins TRBV4-1 to TRBJ1-2; 7 bases agree with TRBD1. Germline assignment: CDR1 MGHRA and CDR2 YSYEKL. The V segment lost 4 bases and the J segment 4 bases; nucleotides outside the gene matches: 12. The CDR3 totals 16 residues. The DNA of the CDR3 is TGCGCCAGCAGCCCAGCGAGAGGGGGCTTTCCCTATGGCTACACCTTC. Translated, it gives CASSPARGGFPYGYTF.

This sequence joins TRBV9 and TRBJ2-3, with D maybe TRBD2 (6 bases). There are 15 residues in the CDR3. Between the trimmed V and J ends, which lost 6 bases and 4 bases, there was a span of 18 bases. Germline CDR1 reads SGDLS; CDR2 reads YYNGEE. The CDR3, as DNA: TGTGCCAGCACGCCCAGGGCGGGAAGGTCAGATACGCAGTATTTT. Translating gives CASTPRAGRSDTQYF.

The chain joins TRBV7-2 to TRBJ1-4, with 10 bases lining up with TRBD1. CDR1 is SGHTA and CDR2 is FQGNSA in the germline V gene. The J segment lost 7 bases and the V segment lost 5 bases, leaving 10 bases of the junction unmatched. There are 16 residues in the CDR3. The CDR3, as DNA: TGTGCCAGCAGCCTAGGGACAGGGGCGGATGGTGAAAAACTGTTTTTT. The encoded protein is CASSLGTGADGEKLFF.

The chain carries TRBV5-5 and TRBJ2-7, with TRBD2 matching over 8 bases. After removal of 5 bases from V and 2 bases from J, the junction contained 6 bases not matched to a gene. The germline gives CDR1 SGHKS, CDR2 YYEKEE (reference sequence). The CDR3 sequence is 14 residues long. CDR3 amino acids: CASSPREGAYEQYF. The CDR3 region has the DNA TGTGCCAGCAGTCCCCGGGAGGGGGCCTACGAGCAGTACTTC.

This clone was seen a single time. This chain uses TRBV5-1 with TRBJ2-3; D is perhaps TRBD2 (7 bases). Germline loops: CDR1 SGHRS, CDR2 YFSETQ. There are 15 residues in the CDR3. The ends were cut back, 2 bases at V and 0 bases at J, with 10 bases in the middle. CDR3 sequence reads: CASSFRGGSTDTQYF. In DNA form, the CDR3 reads TGCGCCAGCAGCTTTAGGGGGGGCAGCACAGATACGCAGTATTTT.

The V call is TRBV5-1, the J call TRBJ2-1; D is unclear. With 1 base removed from V and 2 bases from J, the gap between germline ends came to 16 bases. The V gene's germline CDR1 is SGHRS and CDR2 YFSETQ. The CDR3 has 17 amino acids. The CDR3 loop reads CASSLQSVGLAYNEQFF. The CDR3 region has the DNA TGCGCCAGCAGCTTGCAGTCCGTGGGCCTTGCCTACAATGAGCAGTTCTTC.

This chain connects TRBV7-9 to TRBJ2-1; 11 bases agree with TRBD1. The V and J ends lost 5 bases and 9 bases, in that order; junction bases with no gene match: 18. CDR3 length: 18 residues. Germline V gene data show CDR1 as SEHNR and CDR2 as FQNEAQ (reference sequence). The CDR3 spells CASSAVRTGGLTGPEQFF. The DNA for the CDR3 is TGTGCCAGCAGCGCAGTGAGGACAGGGGGCCTTACCGGGCCTGAGCAGTTCTTC.

The V call is TRBV7-2, the J call TRBJ1-1, with no clear D. The CDR3 is made up of 17 amino acids. In germline, CDR1 is SGHTA, CDR2 FQGNSA. The V end was cut by 5 bases, the J end by 0 bases, with 19 bases between. As DNA, the CDR3 is TGTGCCAGCAGCCCTTGGGCCTTGGAGGATTTGAACACTGAAGCTTTCTTT. Amino acids: CASSPWALEDLNTEAFF.

A word on this clone: A read error may account for a junction end that differs from germline. Written as DNA, the CDR3 is TGTGCCAGCAGTTTAGCGGGGCGCAATGAGCAGTTCTTC. This codes for CASSLAGRNEQFF. The chain couples TRBV7-2 to TRBJ2-1; 8 bases fit TRBD2. CDR1 is SGHTA, CDR2 FQGNSA, per germline. The CDR3 runs to 13 residues.

The chain has TRBV7-6 and TRBJ1-3; D uncertain. This CDR3 comprises 15 residues. CDR1 SGHVS and CDR2 FNYEAQ come from the germline V gene. V shed 2 bases and J shed 0 bases, with 8 bases lying between them. CDR3 loop: CASSLSESSGNTIYF. The CDR3 region has the DNA TGTGCCAGCAGCTTATCAGAAAGCTCTGGAAACACCATATATTTT.

This chain links TRBV5-1 with TRBJ1-5, with no clear D. Germline-derived CDR1 and CDR2 are SGHRS and YFSETQ. V was cut by 0 bases and J by 5 bases, with 6 bases left in between. This CDR3 comprises 13 residues. The CDR3 region is CASSLAGDQPQHF. In DNA, the CDR3 is TGCGCCAGCAGCTTGGCCGGAGATCAGCCCCAGCATTTT.

The chain couples TRBV18 to TRBJ1-5, with D tentatively TRBD1 (5 bases). CDR1 KGHSH and CDR2 LQKENI come from the germline V gene. V was shortened by 6 bases and J by 1 base, with 16 bases between the two germline ends. The CDR3 consists of 16 residues. CDR3 in DNA: TGTGCCAGCTCCAATCAGGGTATCGGGAGCAATCAGCCCCAGCATTTT. Its translation: CASSNQGIGSNQPQHF.